The 8 T cell receptor beta chains below were found in one sample sequenced in a study of blood T cell repertoires in COVID-19. Sequencing was performed with immunoSEQ multiplex PCR; in TCRdb, only in-frame clones are kept and a portion is missing. Of about 300,000 clones listed, more than 85% are singletons. Sequenced input: peripheral blood. The receptors here all came from a man aged 65-85 years with acute or convalescent COVID-19.

This rearrangement joins TRBV27 to TRBJ1-4, with TRBD1 matching over 7 bases. This CDR3 has 16 residues. Trimming cost V 4 bases and J 8 bases; bases outside gene matches: 13. Germline V CDR1 and CDR2: MNHEY, SMNVEV (reference sequence). The chain's CDR3 is CASSSTLRDSEEKLFF. The DNA of the CDR3 is TGTGCCAGCAGTTCCACACTACGGGACAGCGAAGAAAAACTGTTTTTT.

V gene TRBV18 combines with J gene TRBJ1-1, with D maybe TRBD1 (6 bases). Per germline, CDR1 KGHSH and CDR2 LQKENI. This CDR3 contains 13 residues. V lost 5 bases and J lost 7, with 14 bases in between. CDR3 region: CASSTNREGEAFF. The CDR3 coding sequence is TGTGCCAGCTCAACCAACAGGGAAGGTGAAGCTTTCTTT. The full variable domain, completed using reference TRBV18 and TRBJ1-1, is NAGVMQNPRHLVRRRGQEARLRCSPMKGHSHVYWYRQLPEEGLKFMVYLQKENIIDESGMPKERFSAEFPKEGPSILRIQQVVRGDSAAYFCASSTNREGEAFFGQGTRLTVV.

This sequence joins TRBV6-2 or TRBV6-3 and TRBJ2-1; 9 bases map to TRBD2. The V gene end was trimmed by 6 bases and the J gene end by 9 bases; junction bases not matched to a gene: 15. In germline, CDR1 is MNHEY, CDR2 SVGEGT. This CDR3 region has 16 residues. The CDR3 DNA follows: TGTGCCAGCAGCTATTATCCGGGACTAGCCTCGGGTGAGCAGTTCTTC. Protein sequence: CASSYYPGLASGEQFF.

The rearrangement joins TRBV24-1 to TRBJ2-2, with a possible D match to TRBD2 (5 bases). V was clipped by 9 bases and J by 6 bases, with 10 bases between them. The CDR3 has 12 amino acids. Germline CDR1 and CDR2: KGHDR and SFDVKD. The CDR3 protein is CATGLVAGELFF. CDR3 nucleotides: TGTGCCACCGGACTTGTAGCCGGGGAGCTGTTTTTT.

The rearrangement joins TRBV12-3 or TRBV12-4 to TRBJ2-5; D is unresolved. CDR3 length: 11 amino acids. V dropped 6 bases and J dropped 2 bases, with 4 bases sitting between them. The CDR3: CASSRQETQYF. In nucleotides, the CDR3 is TGTGCCAGCAGCCGGCAAGAGACCCAGTACTTC.

DNA of the CDR3: TGTGCCAGCAGCTTAGAAGTAGGGAGCGGAAGCGGTGGCTACACCTTC. Translation: CASSLEVGSGSGGYTF. The chain links TRBV7-9 to TRBJ1-2; D is unclear. The CDR3 consists of 16 residues. Germline CDR1 is SEHNR and CDR2 is FQNEAQ (reference sequence). Trimming removed 1 base at V and 7 bases at J, with 19 bases between. Based on the CDR3 plus reference TRBV7-9 and TRBJ1-2, the full variable domain is DTGVSQNPRHKITKRGQNVTFRCDPISEHNRLYWYRQTLGQGPEFLTYFQNEAQLEKSRLLSDRFSAERPKGSFSTLEIQRTEQGDSAMYLCASSLEVGSGSGGYTFGSGTRLTVV.

A word on this clone: The identical CDR3 is also encoded by other nucleotide sequences in the sample. The chain joins TRBV20-1 to TRBJ1-5; no clear D gene. Looked up from germline, CDR1 is DFQATT and CDR2 is SNEGSKA (reference sequence). The CDR3 is 12 amino acids. The V and J ends lost 3 bases and 1 base respectively, with 4 bases between them. CDR3 nucleotide sequence: TGCAGTGCTAGTCTCAGCAATCAGCCCCAGCATTTT. It specifies CSASLSNQPQHF.

This sequence joins TRBV5-6 and TRBJ1-2; D might be TRBD1 (5 bases). Trimming removed 1 base from V and 4 bases from J, with 11 bases in between. The V gene's germline CDR1 is SGHDT and CDR2 YYEEEE. This CDR3 contains 14 residues. The CDR3 loop reads CASSLTGGSYGYTF. CDR3 bases: TGTGCCAGCAGCTTGACAGGCGGATCCTATGGCTACACCTTC.